This TCR beta chain was captured in a study of memory CD4+ T cells and cytomegalovirus serostatus. The sort gate was single viable CD3+CD4+CD8-CD45RO+ cells for memory CD4+ T cells. CMV serostatus came from serum IgG against pp150, pp28, p38, p52. Positive selection with CD4 microbeads enriched total CD4+ T cells. Profiling relied on immunoSEQ multiplex PCR, and the TCRdb table lists in-frame clones only, not all of them. The table shows about 50,000 clones, with 82% occurring only once. This clone has more than one count but fewer than ten. The antigen is undetermined. Study-wide points: CMV serostatus prediction reached median AUC about 0.96, or 0.93 with US-trained model. Of more than 150 reported CMV TCRbeta sequences, roughly 70 were found in memory CD4+ repertoires.

CDR3 length: 12 residues. CDR1 is MNHNS, CDR2 SASEGT, per germline. V lost 10 bases, J lost 3 bases, and 13 bases lay in between. The chain carries TRBV6-1 and TRBJ2-7; D might be TRBD1 (6 bases). Sequencing used memory CD4+ T cells from blood. This receptor was obtained from an adult in good health and CMV-seronegative. In DNA form, the CDR3 reads TGTGCCACCGAAACAGGGTTCTACGAGCAGTACTTC. This encodes CATETGFYEQYF.